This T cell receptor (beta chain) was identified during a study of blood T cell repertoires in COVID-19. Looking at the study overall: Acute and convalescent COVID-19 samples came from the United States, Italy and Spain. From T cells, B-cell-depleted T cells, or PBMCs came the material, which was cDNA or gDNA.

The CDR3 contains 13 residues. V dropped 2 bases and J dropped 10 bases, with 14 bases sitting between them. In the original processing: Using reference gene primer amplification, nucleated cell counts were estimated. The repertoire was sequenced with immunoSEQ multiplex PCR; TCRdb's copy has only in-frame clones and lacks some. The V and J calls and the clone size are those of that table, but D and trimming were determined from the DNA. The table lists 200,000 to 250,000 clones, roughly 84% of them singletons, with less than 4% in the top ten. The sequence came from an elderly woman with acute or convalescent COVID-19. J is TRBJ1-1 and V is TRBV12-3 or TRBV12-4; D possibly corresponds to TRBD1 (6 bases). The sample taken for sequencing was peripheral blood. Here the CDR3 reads CASSLLGAGGAFF. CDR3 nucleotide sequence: TGTGCCAGCAGTTTATTGGGGGCAGGTGGAGCTTTCTTT.